The clone carrying this TCR beta chain was detected once. Its antigen is not identified. The sample is drawn from a study of cytomegalovirus exposure and HLA in healthy donors. The germline gives CDR1 SGHNT, CDR2 YENEEA. V shed 5 bases and J shed 3 bases, with 10 bases lying between them. The CDR3 contains 13 residues. Researchers ran the PCR with 60 Vbeta and 13 Jbeta primers. As handled by the study authors: Around 9.9 million shared chains were among the approximately 87 million unique TCR beta chains that a later analysis counted. Using immunoSEQ multiplex PCR, the repertoire was profiled, and TCRdb retains in-frame clones only, with some absent. The DNA gave D and trimming, while V, J and clone size come from that table. The table has 55,000 to 70,000 clones, 74% seen once; the top ten hold over 8.5%. Regarding the study as a whole: It was taken for granted in presence/absence analyses that sequencing depth across donors was roughly uniform.

This clonotype originated in an older woman in good health and CMV-seropositive. V gene TRBV11-3 combines with J gene TRBJ2-5, with D tentatively TRBD1 (5 bases). The sample was PBMCs. As DNA, the CDR3 is TGTGCCAGCAGCAACAGGAACGAAGAGACCCAGTACTTC. Its protein product is CASSNRNEETQYF.